A single sample gave rise to the 5 T cell receptor beta chains below, sequenced in a study of T cell responses to AZD1222 COVID-19 vaccine. The table came from immunoSEQ multiplex PCR; TCRdb's copy has only in-frame clones and leaves some out. There are 150,000 to 200,000 clones in the sample; approximately 94% occur only once, and 9.2% lies in the top ten. Sequenced material: peripheral blood, taken on day 0 of AZD1222 vaccination. Receptor source: an adult in good health.

There are a few counts of this clone. V is TRBV29-1 and J is TRBJ1-3; D gene ambiguous. CDR1 and CDR2 (germline): SQVTM, ANQGSEA. V lost 0 bases and J 0 bases, leaving 15 bases between the germline ends. This CDR3 is 17 amino acids long. The CDR3 region has the DNA TGCAGCGTTGAAGATAATCGTGGCTGGTACTCTGGAAACACCATATATTTT. This sequence encodes CSVEDNRGWYSGNTIYF. The full variable domain, its missing parts supplied by reference TRBV29-1 and TRBJ1-3, is SAVISQKPSRDICQRGTSLTIQCQVDSQVTMMFWYRQQPGQSLTLIATANQGSEATYESGFVIDKFPISRPNLTFSTLTVSNMSPEDSSIYLCSVEDNRGWYSGNTIYFGEGSWLTVV.

CDR3 sequence: CASRSGLAGYGEQFF. The DNA for the CDR3 is TGTGCCAGCCGCTCGGGACTAGCGGGATATGGTGAGCAGTTCTTC. The rearrangement links TRBV6-5 to TRBJ2-1, with 13 bases that match TRBD2. The CDR3 contains 15 residues. Germline CDR1 and CDR2: MNHEY and SVGAGI. The V gene end was trimmed by 8 bases and the J gene end by 9 bases; junction bases not matched to a gene: 10.

This chain joins TRBV7-9 and TRBJ2-2; 7 nucleotides agree with TRBD2. Germline V lookup: CDR1 SEHNR, CDR2 FQNEAQ (reference sequence). The CDR3 loop spans 15 amino acids. Trimming took 5 bases from V and 5 from J; bases not matched to a gene: 8. This CDR3 is CASSLSGKGTGELFF. The CDR3 DNA reads TGTGCCAGCAGCCTCAGCGGGAAGGGTACCGGGGAGCTGTTTTTT.

The V gene is TRBV6-5, the J gene TRBJ1-2; D call uncertain. Germline V gene lookup returns CDR1 MNHEY and CDR2 SVGAGI. Between the trimmed V and J ends, which lost 4 bases and 5 bases, there was a span of 11 bases. The CDR3 is 13 amino acids. The CDR3 coding sequence is TGTGCCAGCAGTTTTGGCGTTATGTATGGCTACACCTTC. Translated, it gives CASSFGVMYGYTF.

This chain links TRBV29-1 with TRBJ1-4; TRBD1 aligns across 8 bases. Germline values: CDR1 SQVTM, CDR2 ANQGSEA. The CDR3 is 13 residues long. V shed 6 bases, J shed 7 bases, and the junction held 7 bases outside the gene matches. The CDR3 sequence is CSVDRGRGEKLFF. Written as DNA, the CDR3 is TGCAGCGTCGACAGGGGTAGAGGTGAAAAACTGTTTTTT.